This paragraph covers one T cell receptor (beta chain) sequence. In germline, CDR1 is SGHAT, CDR2 FQNNGV. The CDR3 loop spans 15 amino acids. V lost 2 bases, J lost 0 bases, and 9 bases lay in between. Profiling relied on immunoSEQ multiplex PCR, and the TCRdb table lists in-frame clones only, not all of them. The sample carries 45,000 to 65,000 clones, approximately 90% recorded once. These data belong to a study of OX40 agonist ivuxolimab in advanced cancers. Study in general: A male proportion of about 84% was recorded, with mean age around 55 years and range roughly 20 to 85.

This chain joins TRBV11-2 and TRBJ2-3, with D unclear. This clonotype was obtained from an adult with an advanced solid tumor such as melanoma, head and neck, liver or kidney cancer. Sequences were derived from CD4+ or CD8+ T cells sorted from blood, sampled in a trial of the OX40 agonist ivuxolimab. The DNA of the CDR3 is TGTGCCAGCAGCTTATGGCAAGCTAGCACAGATACGCAGTATTTT. As protein: CASSLWQASTDTQYF.